Each of the 25 T cell receptor beta chains below was sequenced from the same sample in a study of blood T cells in healthy people across ages. A second about 6 to 11 cycle PCR used barcoded and J-beta primers. TCRdb reprocessed the 5' RACE reads via MiXCR and lists one record per CDR3 protein. The sample shows hundreds of thousands of distinct CDR3 sequences, 29% of them seen only once. Sequenced sample: blood. These receptors originate from a woman older than 75 in good health.

A remark on this clonotype: Just one base apart from a much larger clone, this may be a read error. This chain joins TRBV7-2 and TRBJ2-7; maybe TRBD2 (6 bases). V gave up 3 bases and J gave up 6 bases, with 18 bases separating them. From germline, CDR1 is SGHTA and CDR2 FQGNSA. This CDR3 spans 15 amino acids. CDR3 coding DNA: TGTGCCAGCAGCTTGTTTCTGGGGGGTGAGGGCGAGCAGTACTTC. This encodes CASSLFLGGEGEQYF.

This clonotype was seen repeatedly, ten times or more. The V and J genes are TRBV28 and TRBJ2-3; 8 bases line up with TRBD2. CDR1 MDHEN and CDR2 SYDVKM come from the germline V gene. V lost 6 bases and J lost 4; bases outside the gene matches: 6. This CDR3 comprises 14 residues. The CDR3 sequence is CASRRTLAADTQYF. The CDR3 DNA sequence: TGTGCCAGCAGGCGTACACTAGCGGCAGATACGCAGTATTTT.

The table lists this clonotype with many counts. The chain employs TRBV28 and TRBJ1-2, with unresolved D. V lost 3 bases and J 8 bases, leaving 19 bases between the germline ends. Germline lookup yields CDR1 MDHEN and CDR2 SYDVKM. The CDR3 covers 15 residues. The CDR3 DNA sequence: TGTGCCAGCAGTTTGGGCAGTACCCCACTGGGCGGCTACACCTTC. It is translated as CASSLGSTPLGGYTF.

This clonotype was seen only once. This may arise from a read error, as a much more abundant clone is one base away. This chain uses TRBV20-1 with TRBJ1-5; no firm D call. Germline CDR1 reads DFQATT; CDR2 reads SNEGSKA (reference sequence). The V and J ends lost 0 bases and 10 bases respectively, with 16 bases between them. The CDR3 loop spans 14 amino acids. Here the CDR3 reads CSARDHAPGHPQHF. CDR3 bases: TGCAGTGCTAGAGATCATGCCCCCGGTCACCCCCAGCATTTT.

At least ten counts were recorded for this clonotype. The chain uses TRBV5-6 and TRBJ1-5; D gene unclear. The CDR3 has 15 amino acids. V lost 0 bases to trimming and J lost 0 bases, with 7 bases between them. CDR1 SGHDT and CDR2 YYEEEE come from the germline V gene. CDR3 sequence reads: CASSLGVDSNQPQHF. DNA of the CDR3: TGTGCCAGCAGCTTGGGTGTGGATAGCAATCAGCCCCAGCATTTT.

This clonotype has ten or more counts. The CDR3 nucleotides read TGCAGTGCTAGAGCTCGGGGAAGGGCTACTGAAGCTTTCTTT. Translation gives CSARARGRATEAFF. The chain couples TRBV20-1 to TRBJ1-1, with D uncertain. Germline V gives CDR1 DFQATT, CDR2 SNEGSKA (reference sequence). V shed 1 base and J shed 5 bases, with 14 bases lying between them. The CDR3 length is 14 residues.

This clonotype was seen many times. The CDR3 nucleotides are TGCGCCAGCAGCTTGCCGTTGGATTCAGGGAGGCTCGGGGAGCTGTTTTTT. It codes for CASSLPLDSGRLGELFF. The genes are TRBV5-1 and TRBJ2-2; perhaps TRBD2 as D (6 bases). Germline V gene data show CDR1 as SGHRS and CDR2 as YFSETQ. Deletions cut 1 base from V and 7 bases from J, with 20 bases between. This CDR3 spans 17 amino acids.

This chain joins TRBV20-1 and TRBJ2-3; possible D gene TRBD2, 6 bases. The CDR3 runs to 14 residues. The ends were cut back, 4 bases at V and 2 bases at J, with 13 bases in the middle. Germline CDR1 and CDR2: DFQATT and SNEGSKA (reference sequence). CDR3 in amino acids: CSANGGAYTDTQYF. The CDR3 coding sequence is TGCAGTGCTAACGGCGGGGCCTACACAGATACGCAGTATTTT.

The V gene is TRBV27, the J gene TRBJ2-2; 8 bases align to TRBD2. CDR1 MNHEY and CDR2 SMNVEV come from the germline V gene (reference sequence). Trimming removed 2 bases from V and 5 bases from J; junction bases left unmatched: 10. The CDR3 spans 17 residues. The CDR3 DNA reads as TGTGCCAGCAGTTTAGGGAGGCGGGCTAGCGGGACCGGGGAGCTGTTTTTT. It is translated as CASSLGRRASGTGELFF.

Many counts were recorded for this clonotype. V and J are TRBV12-3 or TRBV12-4 and TRBJ2-1; 13 bases fit TRBD2. Unmatched junction bases numbered 6, after V lost 6 bases and J lost 7 bases. This CDR3 is 15 amino acids long. Written as DNA, the CDR3 is TGTGCCAGCAGCCCCCGGGGACTAGCGGGGAATGAGCAGTTCTTC. Encoded protein: CASSPRGLAGNEQFF.

This clonotype was observed many times. The CDR3 spells CASSYDFSKYNEQFF. CDR3 bases: TGTGCCAGCAGTTACGACTTCTCTAAGTACAATGAGCAGTTCTTC. The chain is built from TRBV6-5 and TRBJ2-1; D remains ambiguous. Deletions cut 2 bases from V and 4 bases from J, with 12 bases between. Per the germline V gene, CDR1 is MNHEY and CDR2 is SVGAGI. CDR3 length equals 15 residues.

On this clonotype itself: A much bigger clone sits one base away, suggesting this may be a read error. The chain uses TRBV7-8 and TRBJ2-7, with D hard to call. Per the germline V gene, CDR1 is SGHVS and CDR2 is FQNEAQ. The CDR3 runs to 14 residues. CDR3 DNA sequence: TGTACCAGCAGCTTAGAGGCAGCCTCCTACGAGCAGTACTTC. Translating gives CTSSLEAASYEQYF.

The chain combines TRBV20-1 with TRBJ2-5; D is possibly TRBD1 or TRBD2 (6 bases each). The CDR3 covers 13 residues. The germline V and J ends were trimmed by 6 bases and 5 bases, with 16 bases remaining between them. CDR1 and CDR2 (germline): DFQATT, SNEGSKA (reference sequence). The DNA of the CDR3 is TGCAGTGCCAGTGCCGGGGGCAGGGAGACCCAGTACTTC. Its translation is CSASAGGRETQYF.

The chain combines TRBV20-1 with TRBJ1-1, with 9 bases lining up with TRBD1. V dropped 5 bases and J dropped 0; count of bases not matched to a gene: 4. The CDR3 is made up of 14 amino acids. From germline, CDR1 is DFQATT and CDR2 SNEGSKA (reference sequence). The DNA of the CDR3 is TGCAGTGCTTCGTACAGGGGGCTGAACACTGAAGCTTTCTTT. This translates into CSASYRGLNTEAFF.

The rearrangement links TRBV5-1 to TRBJ1-1; 7 positions match TRBD1. Germline CDR1 and CDR2: SGHRS and YFSETQ. The CDR3 has 13 residues. V lost 3 bases and J lost 9; bases outside the gene matches: 8. The CDR3 sequence is CASSSLQQGKAFF. The CDR3 DNA reads TGCGCCAGCAGCTCTCTACAACAGGGGAAAGCTTTCTTT.

This clonotype was seen ten or more times. V is TRBV20-1 and J is TRBJ1-2; D is uncertain. CDR1 and CDR2 (germline): DFQATT, SNEGSKA (reference sequence). This CDR3 has 12 amino acids. CDR3 residues: CKASPISLGYTF. The CDR3 DNA reads as TGCAAGGCCTCCCCCATCAGTCTTGGCTACACCTTC.

This clonotype was detected only a few times. The rearrangement links TRBV9 to TRBJ2-3; 7 bases map to TRBD1. The length of the CDR3 is 16 residues. The junction had 9 bases not matched to a gene; V was cut back by 4 bases and J by 1 base. The germline CDR1 and CDR2 sequences are SGDLS and YYNGEE. The CDR3 reads CASSTGPTGGTDTQYF. CDR3 in DNA: TGTGCCAGCAGCACCGGACCTACAGGGGGCACAGATACGCAGTATTTT.

About this clonotype itself: Being one base from a much bigger clone, this may be a read error. This chain joins TRBV4-3 and TRBJ2-1, with TRBD2 matching 9 bases. The J call may be in error: the DNA end matches TRBJ2-7 better. Germline-derived CDR1 and CDR2 are LGHNA and YSLEER. The CDR3 spans 17 residues. The CDR3 nucleotides read TGCGCCAGCAGCCAAGATCTTAGCGGGGGCTGGTACAATGAGCAGTACTTC. Protein: CASSQDLSGGWYNEQYF.

V usage is TRBV7-2 and J usage is TRBJ2-5; D is possibly TRBD1 (6 bases). V dropped 10 bases and J dropped 4 bases, with 16 bases sitting between them. The germline gives CDR1 SGHTA, CDR2 FQGNSA. The CDR3 length is 13 residues. The CDR3 region has the DNA TGTGCCATCAGTGAAACAGGGAGAGAGACCCAGTACTTC. Amino acid sequence: CAISETGRETQYF.

This clonotype has just a few counts. CDR3 in amino acids: CASSQRVRYGYTF. The CDR3 DNA reads TGTGCCAGCAGCCAGAGGGTGAGGTATGGCTACACCTTC. The chain carries TRBV6-6 and TRBJ1-2; the D is unclear. Germline lookup yields CDR1 MNHNY and CDR2 SVGAGI (reference sequence). Trimming removed 6 bases from V and 5 bases from J, with 13 bases in between. This CDR3 has 13 residues.

This chain links TRBV21-1 with TRBJ1-2; the table gives TRBD1 as D, unverified against the DNA. TRBV21-1 is an annotated pseudogene. The CDR3 sequence is 15 residues long. The CDR3 loop reads CASSKGSDRNYGYTF. CDR3 sequence (DNA): TGTGCCAGCAGCAAAGGCTCGGACAGAAACTATGGCTACACCTTC.

The chain carries TRBV7-6 and TRBJ2-1; TRBD2 agrees at 10 bases. CDR1 is SGHVS, CDR2 FNYEAQ, per germline. V was pared by 5 bases and J by 0 bases, with 4 bases of the junction left unmatched. The length of the CDR3 is 16 residues. The CDR3 coding sequence is TGTGCCAGCAGCCCACTAGCGGGGAACTCCTACAATGAGCAGTTCTTC. Translated, it gives CASSPLAGNSYNEQFF.

The sample holds many counts of this clonotype. The V gene is TRBV9, the J gene TRBJ2-1; 10 positions agree with TRBD2. The J segment lost 0 bases and the V segment lost 0 bases, leaving 0 bases of the junction unmatched. Per germline, CDR1 SGDLS and CDR2 YYNGEE. The CDR3 spans 16 residues. CDR3 sequence (DNA): TGTGCCAGCAGCGTAGTAGCGGGGGGCTCCTACAATGAGCAGTTCTTC. This gives the protein CASSVVAGGSYNEQFF. The entire variable domain, with the rest obtained from reference TRBV9 and TRBJ2-1, is as follows: DSGVTQTPKHLITATGQRVTLRCSPRSGDLSVYWYQQSLDQGLQFLIQYYNGEERAKGNILERFSAQQFPDLHSELNLSSLELGDSALYFCASSVVAGGSYNEQFFGPGTRLTVL.

This sequence joins TRBV10-2 and TRBJ2-3, with 12 bases matching TRBD2. Germline-derived CDR1 and CDR2 are WSHSY and SAAADI. J was trimmed by 8 bases and V by 5 bases; bases with no gene match: 11. The CDR3 spans 16 residues. Written as DNA, the CDR3 is TGCGCCAGCAGTTTTTCTAGCGGGGGGGCGAGGGGTACGCAGTATTTT. Translating it yields CASSFSSGGARGTQYF.

In regard to this clonotype: A read error may be the cause here, since a much bigger clone is one base away. The rearrangement uses TRBV11-2 and TRBJ2-5, with 7 bases that match TRBD1. Germline CDR1 is SGHAT and CDR2 is FQNNGV. This CDR3 comprises 16 residues. The CDR3 nucleotides are TGTGCCAGCAGCTTAGTCCACTCAGGGGGAAAAGAGACCCGGTACTTC. As protein: CASSLVHSGGKETRYF.